This TCR beta chain was documented in a study of blood T cell repertoires in COVID-19. On the study more broadly: From the United States, Italy and Spain came samples of acute and convalescent COVID-19.

Produced via immunoSEQ multiplex PCR; TCRdb's table is partial and in-frame only. The sample lists around 700,000 clones; approximately 90% were seen once. Per germline, CDR1 KGHDR and CDR2 SFDVKD. Trimming left V 6 bases short and J 9 bases short, with 16 bases between. The CDR3 extends over 14 amino acids. The rearrangement links TRBV24-1 to TRBJ1-4, with D maybe TRBD1 (6 bases). Sequences were obtained from peripheral blood. This receptor was taken from a woman in her late teens or twenties with acute or convalescent COVID-19. The CDR3 loop is CATSPGQGFKKLFF. CDR3 DNA sequence: TGTGCCACCAGTCCGGGGCAGGGGTTTAAAAAACTGTTTTTT.